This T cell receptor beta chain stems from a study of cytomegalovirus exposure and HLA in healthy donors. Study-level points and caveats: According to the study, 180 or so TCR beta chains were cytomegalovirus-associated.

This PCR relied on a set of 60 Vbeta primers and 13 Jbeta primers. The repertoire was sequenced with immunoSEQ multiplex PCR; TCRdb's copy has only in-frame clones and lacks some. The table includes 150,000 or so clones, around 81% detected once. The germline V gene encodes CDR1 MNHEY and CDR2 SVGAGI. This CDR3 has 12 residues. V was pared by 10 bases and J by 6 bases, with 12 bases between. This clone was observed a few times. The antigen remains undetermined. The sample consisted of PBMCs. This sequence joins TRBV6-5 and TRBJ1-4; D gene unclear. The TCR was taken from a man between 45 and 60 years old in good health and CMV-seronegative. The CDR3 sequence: CATRIGDEKLFF. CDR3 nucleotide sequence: TGTGCCACTCGAATCGGGGATGAAAAACTGTTTTTT.